The 12 T cell receptor beta chains listed next were all sequenced from one sample in a study of tumor and adjacent non-tumor tissue in lung cancer. This sample's RNA came from whole unsorted tissue. Distant lung tissue was collected more than 3 cm away from the tumor edge. The library came from three nested PCR rounds adapted from ARM-PCR protocols. TCRdb reprocessed the multiplex PCR reads via MiXCR and lists one record per CDR3 protein. Of 90,000 to 100,000 distinct CDR3 sequences listed, about 80% are singletons. The sequencing input was distant non-tumor lung tissue. These receptors originate from a man aged 55-75 years with small cell lung cancer.

Worth noting for this clonotype: A junction boundary mismatches the germline segment, possibly from a read error. The rearrangement links TRBV29-1 to TRBJ2-3; D possibly corresponds to TRBD1 (5 bases). Germline loops: CDR1 SQVTM, CDR2 ANQGSEA. The CDR3 is 14 residues long. The CDR3 DNA sequence: TGCAGCGTTGACGACCGGCAGCGCACAGGTACGCAGTATTTT. This sequence encodes CSVDDRQRTGTQYF.

The gene calls are TRBV12-3 or TRBV12-4 and TRBJ2-3; D call uncertain. Trimming removed 3 bases at V and 6 bases at J, with 13 bases between. The CDR3 loop spans 14 amino acids. Here the CDR3 reads CASSFRFFNDTQYF. The CDR3 region has the DNA TGTGCCAGCAGTTTTAGATTTTTCAATGATACGCAGTATTTT.

Notes on this clonotype: One end of the junction fails to match germline, which may point to a read error. The J gene is TRBJ2-1, the V gene TRBV7-9, with 7 bases fitting TRBD1. The CDR3 runs 14 residues. Germline V gene lookup returns CDR1 SEHNR and CDR2 FQNEAQ (reference sequence). CDR3 sequence reads: CVSSLTQGENEQFF. The CDR3 DNA reads TGTGTCAGCAGCTTAACTCAGGGGGAGAATGAGCAGTTCTTC.

Details on this clonotype: This may come from a read error, since a much larger clone is one base off. The V and J genes are TRBV18 and TRBJ2-7; D unresolved. The CDR3 totals 14 residues. CDR1 and CDR2 from the germline V gene are KGHSH and LQKENI. The CDR3 loop reads CASSFSADSYEQNV. DNA for the CDR3: TGTGCCAGCTCCTTCTCGGCAGACTCCTACGAGCAGAACGTC.

The chain links TRBV18 to TRBJ1-3; D gene ambiguous. CDR3 size: 15 residues. V was pared by 5 bases and J by 0 bases, with 11 bases between. Germline V gene data show CDR1 as KGHSH and CDR2 as LQKENI. This CDR3 is CASSDKLDSGNTIYF. The CDR3 bases are TGTGCCAGCTCAGACAAGCTTGACTCTGGAAACACCATATATTTT.

This chain uses TRBV12-5 with TRBJ2-1, with TRBD2 matching over 12 bases. The CDR3 is 20 amino acids. V gave up 6 bases and J gave up 4 bases; unmatched junction bases: 19. Germline CDR1 LGHNT, CDR2 FRNRAP. The CDR3: CASGYKLLLAGGSPYNEQFF. The DNA for the CDR3 is TGTGCTAGTGGCTACAAACTGTTACTAGCGGGAGGCTCCCCATACAATGAGCAGTTCTTC.

This clonotype has a single count. V is TRBV11-2 and J is TRBJ2-1; D possibly corresponds to TRBD1 (5 bases). Germline loops: CDR1 SGHAT, CDR2 FQNNGV. Trimming took 1 base from V and 11 from J, leaving 24 bases between them. This CDR3 is built from 17 residues. This CDR3 reads CASSLVTAQSSHNQQFF. CDR3 bases: TGTGCCAGCAGCTTAGTGACAGCCCAGAGCTCCCATAATCAGCAGTTCTTC.

A note on this clonotype: One end of the junction does not line up with germline, which may come from a read error. J is TRBJ2-1 and V is TRBV11-2; 12 bases are a match to TRBD2. The CDR3 extends over 18 amino acids. Germline CDR1 is SGHAT and CDR2 is FQNNGV. CDR3 sequence reads: CVSGSYNWRLAGEERQFF. The CDR3, as DNA: TGTGTCAGCGGCTCATATAATTGGAGACTAGCGGGAGAGGAGCGGCAGTTCTTC.

Notes on this clonotype: This may arise from a read error, as a much more abundant clone is one base away. The chain recombines TRBV7-3 with TRBJ2-5, with TRBD1 identical over 7 bases. The CDR3 extends over 15 amino acids. With V trimmed by 9 bases and J by 5 bases, 15 bases remained unmatched. Germline CDR1 is SGHTA and CDR2 is FQGTGA. This CDR3 is CARSLLRGRDETQYF. CDR3 DNA sequence: TGTGCCAGGAGCCTCCTGAGGGGGCGCGACGAGACCCAGTACTTC.

Remarks on this clonotype: This may be a read error, as it is one base from a much larger clone. The V and J genes are TRBV6-1 and TRBJ2-5, with D uncertain. Germline loops: CDR1 MNHNS, CDR2 SASEGT. The CDR3 is made up of 14 amino acids. V was pared by 3 bases and J by 6 bases, with 14 bases between. CDR3 DNA: TGTGCCAGCAGTGATTTCCGGGTAGGGAAGACCCAGTACTTC. Residues: CASSDFRVGKTQYF.

On this clonotype: The junction shows a germline mismatch at one end, possibly a read error. The chain uses TRBV29-1 and TRBJ2-1; 9 positions agree with TRBD2. Germline CDR1 is SQVTM and CDR2 is ANQGSEA. The CDR3 sequence is 15 residues long. CDR3 sequence reads: CRVELAGVVSNEQLF. In nucleotides, the CDR3 is TGCAGGGTGGAATTAGCGGGAGTAGTAAGTAATGAGCAGTTGTTC.

With regard to this clonotype: Compared with germline, one end of the junction differs, possibly owing to a read error. The V call is TRBV4-2, the J call TRBJ1-5, with D possibly matching TRBD1 (6 bases). Germline V lookup: CDR1 LGHNA, CDR2 YNFKEQ. This CDR3 comprises 15 residues. CDR3 sequence reads: CGSSPRDNSNQPQQF. In DNA form, the CDR3 reads TGTGGCAGCAGCCCCCGGGACAACAGCAATCAGCCCCAGCAATTT.